The present entry profiles one T cell receptor beta chain with its context. Its antigen remains unknown. The data stem from a study of cytomegalovirus exposure and HLA in healthy donors. Researchers ran the PCR with 60 Vbeta and 13 Jbeta primers. The assay was immunoSEQ multiplex PCR, and TCRdb's table has in-frame clones only and misses some. The sample shows some 90,000 clones, over 70% of them seen only once. The germline CDR1 and CDR2 sequences are GTSNPN and SVGIG (reference sequence). This CDR3 is 13 amino acids long. The V end lost 2 bases, the J end lost 4 bases, and 9 bases lay between the germline ends. Study conclusions and caveats: The authors later found TCR association rates varying by HLA locus, with DRB1 most and HLA-C fewest. According to the study, 150 to 200 TCR beta chains were cytomegalovirus-associated.

This receptor was identified in a man aged 45-60 years in good health and CMV-seropositive. The sample taken for sequencing was PBMCs. The J gene is TRBJ1-3, the V gene TRBV30, with D maybe TRBD1 (6 bases). The DNA for the CDR3 is TGTGCCTGGAGTACCGACAGGGGAAACACCATATATTTT. Translating gives CAWSTDRGNTIYF. Drawing the rest from reference TRBV30 and TRBJ1-3, the complete variable domain is SQTIHQWPATLVQPVGSPLSLECTVEGTSNPNLYWYRQAAGRGLQLLFYSVGIGQISSEVPQNLSASRPQDRQFILSSKKLLLSDSGFYLCAWSTDRGNTIYFGEGSWLTVV.